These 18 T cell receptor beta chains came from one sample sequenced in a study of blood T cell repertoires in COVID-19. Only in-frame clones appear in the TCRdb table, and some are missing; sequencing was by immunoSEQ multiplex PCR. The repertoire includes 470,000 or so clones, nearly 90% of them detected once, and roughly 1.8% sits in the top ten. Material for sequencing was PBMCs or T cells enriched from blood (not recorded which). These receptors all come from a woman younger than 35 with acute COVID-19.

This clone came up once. As DNA, the CDR3 is TGTGCCAGCTCACTCTTCCAAGCTAGGCACAATGAGCAGTTCTTC. Its protein product is CASSLFQARHNEQFF. This chain connects TRBV18 to TRBJ2-1; the D is unclear. Germline CDR1 and CDR2: KGHSH and LQKENI. This CDR3 has 15 residues. V lost 4 bases and J 5 bases, leaving 15 bases between the germline ends.

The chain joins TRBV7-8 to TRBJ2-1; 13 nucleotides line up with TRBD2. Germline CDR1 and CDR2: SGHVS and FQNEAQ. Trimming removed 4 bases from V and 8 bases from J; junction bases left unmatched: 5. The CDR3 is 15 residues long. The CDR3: CASSSRTSGSHEQFF. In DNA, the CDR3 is TGTGCCAGCAGCTCGCGGACTAGCGGGAGCCATGAGCAGTTCTTC.

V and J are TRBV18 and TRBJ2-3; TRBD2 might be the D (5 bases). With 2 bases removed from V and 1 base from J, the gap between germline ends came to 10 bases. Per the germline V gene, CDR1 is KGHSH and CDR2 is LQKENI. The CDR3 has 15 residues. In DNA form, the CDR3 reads TGTGCCAGCTCACCAACTAGTGTTCGCACAGATACGCAGTATTTT. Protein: CASSPTSVRTDTQYF.

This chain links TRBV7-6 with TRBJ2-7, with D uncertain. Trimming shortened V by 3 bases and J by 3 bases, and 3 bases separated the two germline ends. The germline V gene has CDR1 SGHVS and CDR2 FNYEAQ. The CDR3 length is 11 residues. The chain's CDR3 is CASSFSYEQYF. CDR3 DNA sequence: TGTGCCAGCAGCTTCAGCTACGAGCAGTACTTC.

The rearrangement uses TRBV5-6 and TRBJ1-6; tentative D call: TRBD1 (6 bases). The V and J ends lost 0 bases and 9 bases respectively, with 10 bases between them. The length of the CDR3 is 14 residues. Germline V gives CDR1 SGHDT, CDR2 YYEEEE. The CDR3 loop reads CASSLARGVSPLHF. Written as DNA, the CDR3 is TGTGCCAGCAGCTTGGCCAGGGGCGTTTCACCCCTCCACTTT.

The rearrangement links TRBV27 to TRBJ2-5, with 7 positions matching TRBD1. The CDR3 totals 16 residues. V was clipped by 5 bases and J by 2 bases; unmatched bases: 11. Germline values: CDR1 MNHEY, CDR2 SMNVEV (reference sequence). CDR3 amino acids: CASSKRQGVRQETQYF. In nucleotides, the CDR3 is TGTGCCAGCAGTAAACGACAGGGAGTTAGGCAAGAGACCCAGTACTTC.

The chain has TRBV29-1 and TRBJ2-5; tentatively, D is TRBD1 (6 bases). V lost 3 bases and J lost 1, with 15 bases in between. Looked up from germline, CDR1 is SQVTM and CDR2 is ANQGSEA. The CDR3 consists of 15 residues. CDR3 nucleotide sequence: TGCAGCGTTGACCTGACAGGCTGGACCCAAGAGACCCAGTACTTC. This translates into CSVDLTGWTQETQYF. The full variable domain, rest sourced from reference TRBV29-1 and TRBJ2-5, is SAVISQKPSRDICQRGTSLTIQCQVDSQVTMMFWYRQQPGQSLTLIATANQGSEATYESGFVIDKFPISRPNLTFSTLTVSNMSPEDSSIYLCSVDLTGWTQETQYFGPGTRLLVL.

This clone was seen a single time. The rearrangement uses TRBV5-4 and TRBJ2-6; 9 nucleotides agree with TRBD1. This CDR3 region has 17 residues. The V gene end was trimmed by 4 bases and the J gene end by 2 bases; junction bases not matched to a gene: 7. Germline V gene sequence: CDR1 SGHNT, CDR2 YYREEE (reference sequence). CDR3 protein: CASSAGTGYTGANVLTF. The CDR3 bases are TGTGCCAGCAGCGCCGGGACAGGGTATACTGGGGCCAACGTCCTGACTTTC.

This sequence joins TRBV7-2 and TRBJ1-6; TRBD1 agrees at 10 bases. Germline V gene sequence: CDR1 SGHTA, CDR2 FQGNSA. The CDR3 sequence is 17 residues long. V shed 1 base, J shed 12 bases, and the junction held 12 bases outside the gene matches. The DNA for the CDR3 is TGTGCCAGCAGCTTAGTTCCTTCATTAGGACAGGGGGTACCCCTCCACTTT. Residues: CASSLVPSLGQGVPLHF.

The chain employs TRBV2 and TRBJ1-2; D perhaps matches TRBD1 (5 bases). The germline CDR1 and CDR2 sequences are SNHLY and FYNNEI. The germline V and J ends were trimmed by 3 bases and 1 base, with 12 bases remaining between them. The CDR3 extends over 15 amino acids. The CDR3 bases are TGTGCCAGCAGTGATAGGGGCGGGGGTAACTATGGCTACACCTTC. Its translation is CASSDRGGGNYGYTF.

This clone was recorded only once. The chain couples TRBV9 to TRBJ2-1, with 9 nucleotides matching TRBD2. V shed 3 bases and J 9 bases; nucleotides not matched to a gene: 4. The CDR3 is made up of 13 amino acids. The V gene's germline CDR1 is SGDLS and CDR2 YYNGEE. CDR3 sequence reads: CASSGTSAPEQFF. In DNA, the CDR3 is TGTGCCAGCAGCGGGACTAGCGCTCCTGAGCAGTTCTTC.

CDR3 nucleotides: TGTGCCAGCAGTTTACACCCGGGGAGCGCGAACACCGGGGAGCTGTTTTTT. Its translation is CASSLHPGSANTGELFF. The rearrangement links TRBV6-2 or TRBV6-3 to TRBJ2-2; D may be TRBD2 (5 bases). Germline values: CDR1 MNHEY, CDR2 SVGEGT. The CDR3 contains 17 residues. V was clipped by 4 bases and J by 0 bases, with 15 bases between them.

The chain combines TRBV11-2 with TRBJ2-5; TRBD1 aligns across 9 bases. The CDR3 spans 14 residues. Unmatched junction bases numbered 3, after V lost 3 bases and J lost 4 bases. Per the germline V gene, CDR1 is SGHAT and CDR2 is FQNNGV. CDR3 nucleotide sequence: TGTGCCAGCAGCTTCCAGGACAGGGGAGAGACCCAGTACTTC. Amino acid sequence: CASSFQDRGETQYF. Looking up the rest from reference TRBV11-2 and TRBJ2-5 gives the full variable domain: EAGVAQSPRYKIIEKRQSVAFWCNPISGHATLYWYQQILGQGPKLLIQFQNNGVVDDSQLPKDRFSAERLKGVDSTLKIQPAKLEDSAVYLCASSFQDRGETQYFGPGTRLLVL.

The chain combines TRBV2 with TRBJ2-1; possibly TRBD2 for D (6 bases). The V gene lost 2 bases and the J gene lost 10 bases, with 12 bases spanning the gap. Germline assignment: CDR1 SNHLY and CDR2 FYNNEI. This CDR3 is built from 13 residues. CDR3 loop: CASSEFIAVEQFF. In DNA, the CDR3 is TGTGCCAGCAGTGAATTTATAGCGGTCGAGCAGTTCTTC.

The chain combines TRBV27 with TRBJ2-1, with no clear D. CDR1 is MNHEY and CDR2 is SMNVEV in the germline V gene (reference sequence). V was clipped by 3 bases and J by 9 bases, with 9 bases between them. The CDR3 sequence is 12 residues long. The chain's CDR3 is CASSFREREQFF. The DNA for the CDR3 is TGTGCCAGCAGTTTTCGAGAACGTGAGCAGTTCTTC.

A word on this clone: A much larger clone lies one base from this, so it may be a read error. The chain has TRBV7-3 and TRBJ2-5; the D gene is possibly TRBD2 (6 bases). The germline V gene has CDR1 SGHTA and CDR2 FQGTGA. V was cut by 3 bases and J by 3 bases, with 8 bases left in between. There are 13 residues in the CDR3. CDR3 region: CASSFRGEETQYF. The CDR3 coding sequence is TGTGCCAGCAGCTTTCGCGGGGAAGAGACCCAGTACTTC.

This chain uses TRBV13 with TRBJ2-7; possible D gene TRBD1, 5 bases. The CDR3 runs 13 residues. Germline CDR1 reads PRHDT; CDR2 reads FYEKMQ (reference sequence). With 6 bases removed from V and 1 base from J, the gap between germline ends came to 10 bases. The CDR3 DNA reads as TGTGCCAGCAGTCGCAGGGTTTCCTACGAGCAGTACTTC. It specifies CASSRRVSYEQYF.

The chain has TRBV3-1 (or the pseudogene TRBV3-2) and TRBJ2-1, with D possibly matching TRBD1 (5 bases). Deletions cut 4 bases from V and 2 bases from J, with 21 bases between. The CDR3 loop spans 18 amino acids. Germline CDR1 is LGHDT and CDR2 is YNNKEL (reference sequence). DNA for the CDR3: TGTGCCAGCAGCCCCTCCTGGGGCGGTGACACGACCTACAATGAGCAGTTCTTC. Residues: CASSPSWGGDTTYNEQFF.